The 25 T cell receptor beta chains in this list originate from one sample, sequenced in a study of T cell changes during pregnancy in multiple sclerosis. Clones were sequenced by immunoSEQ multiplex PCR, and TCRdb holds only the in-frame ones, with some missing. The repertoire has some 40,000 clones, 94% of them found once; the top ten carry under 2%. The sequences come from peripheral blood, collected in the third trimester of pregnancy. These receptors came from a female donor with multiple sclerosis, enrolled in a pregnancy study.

The DNA for the CDR3 is TGTGCCAGCAACCTAGCGGGAGGGGTCAATGAGCAGTTCTTC. Its translation: CASNLAGGVNEQFF. The chain has TRBV9 and TRBJ2-1; TRBD2 aligns across 12 bases. V trimming: 6 bases; J trimming: 6 bases; junction bases outside the gene matches: 4. Germline CDR1 is SGDLS and CDR2 is YYNGEE. The CDR3 is 14 residues long.

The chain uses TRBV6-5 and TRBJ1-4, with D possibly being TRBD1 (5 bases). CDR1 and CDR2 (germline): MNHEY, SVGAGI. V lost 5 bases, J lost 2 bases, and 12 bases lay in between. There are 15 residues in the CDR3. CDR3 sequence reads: CASSPNPGTNEKLFF. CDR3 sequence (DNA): TGTGCCAGCAGTCCAAATCCAGGGACTAATGAAAAACTGTTTTTT.

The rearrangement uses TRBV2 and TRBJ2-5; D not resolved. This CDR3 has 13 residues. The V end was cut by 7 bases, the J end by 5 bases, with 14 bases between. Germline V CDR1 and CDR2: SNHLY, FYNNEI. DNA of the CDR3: TGTGCCAGCACCGAGGTCCGCCAGGAGACCCAGTACTTC. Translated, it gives CASTEVRQETQYF.

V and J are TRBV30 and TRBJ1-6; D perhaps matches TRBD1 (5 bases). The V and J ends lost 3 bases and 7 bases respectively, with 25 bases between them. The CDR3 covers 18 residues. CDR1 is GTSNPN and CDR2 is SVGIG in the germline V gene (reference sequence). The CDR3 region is CAWSPLGMGGLLNSPLHF. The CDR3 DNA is TGTGCCTGGAGCCCGTTGGGAATGGGGGGATTATTGAATTCACCCCTCCACTTT.

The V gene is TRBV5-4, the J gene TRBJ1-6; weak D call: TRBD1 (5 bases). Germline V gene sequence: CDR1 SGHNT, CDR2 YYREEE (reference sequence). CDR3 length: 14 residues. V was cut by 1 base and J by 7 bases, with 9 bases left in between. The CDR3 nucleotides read TGTGCCAGCAGCTTGCGGCAGGGCAATTCACCCCTCCACTTT. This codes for CASSLRQGNSPLHF.

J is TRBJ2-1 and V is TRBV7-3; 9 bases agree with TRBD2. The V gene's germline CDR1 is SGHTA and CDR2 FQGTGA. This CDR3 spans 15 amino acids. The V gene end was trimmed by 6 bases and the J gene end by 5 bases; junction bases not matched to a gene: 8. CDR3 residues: CASSSTGLAHNEQFF. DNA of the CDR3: TGTGCCAGCAGTTCGACGGGACTAGCCCACAATGAGCAGTTCTTC.

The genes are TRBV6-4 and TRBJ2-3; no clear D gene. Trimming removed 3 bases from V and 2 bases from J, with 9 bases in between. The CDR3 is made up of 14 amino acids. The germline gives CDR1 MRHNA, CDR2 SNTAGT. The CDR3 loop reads CASSDWPITDTQYF. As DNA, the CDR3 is TGTGCCAGCAGTGATTGGCCGATCACAGATACGCAGTATTTT.

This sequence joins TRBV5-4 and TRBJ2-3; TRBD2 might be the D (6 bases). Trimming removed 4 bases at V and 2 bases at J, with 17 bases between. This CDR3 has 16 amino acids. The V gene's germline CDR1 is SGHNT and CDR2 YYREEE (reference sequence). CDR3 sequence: CASSNLGRGDTDTQYF. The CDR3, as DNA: TGTGCCAGCAGCAACCTAGGGCGGGGAGACACAGATACGCAGTATTTT.

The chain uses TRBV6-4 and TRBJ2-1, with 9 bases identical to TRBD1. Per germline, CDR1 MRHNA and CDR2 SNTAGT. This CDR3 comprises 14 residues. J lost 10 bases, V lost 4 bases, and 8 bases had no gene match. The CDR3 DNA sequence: TGTGCCAGCAGTGCGGGGACAGGGAGTTGGGAGCAGTTCTTC. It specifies CASSAGTGSWEQFF.

The CDR3 nucleotides read TGTGCCAGCAGCTTAGGGCAGGGGGATACGAATGAGCAGTTCTTC. Amino acid sequence: CASSLGQGDTNEQFF. V is TRBV11-3 and J is TRBJ2-1; the match to TRBD1 covers 7 bases. The V gene's germline CDR1 is SGHNT and CDR2 YENEEA. The CDR3 consists of 15 residues. V trimming: 1 base; J trimming: 7 bases; junction bases outside the gene matches: 7.

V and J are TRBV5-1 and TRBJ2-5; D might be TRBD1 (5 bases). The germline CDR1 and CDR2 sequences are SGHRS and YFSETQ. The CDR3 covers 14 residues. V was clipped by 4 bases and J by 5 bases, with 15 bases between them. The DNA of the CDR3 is TGCGCCAGCAGCCTGAAGACAGTCCCGGAGACCCAGTACTTC. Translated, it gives CASSLKTVPETQYF.

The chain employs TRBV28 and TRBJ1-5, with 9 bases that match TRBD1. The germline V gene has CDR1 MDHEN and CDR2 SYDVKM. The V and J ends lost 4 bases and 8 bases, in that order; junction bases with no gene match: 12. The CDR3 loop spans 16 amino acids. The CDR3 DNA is TGTGCCAGCAGTTCCCGGGACAGGGAGGAAGGAAAGCCCCAGCATTTT. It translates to CASSSRDREEGKPQHF.

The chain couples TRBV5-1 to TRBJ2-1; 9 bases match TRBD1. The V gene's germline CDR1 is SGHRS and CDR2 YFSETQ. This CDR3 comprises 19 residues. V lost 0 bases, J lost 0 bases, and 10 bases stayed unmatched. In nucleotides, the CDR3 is TGCGCCAGCAGCTTGGTCGGGACAGGGACGTTCCCCTCCTACAATGAGCAGTTCTTC. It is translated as CASSLVGTGTFPSYNEQFF.

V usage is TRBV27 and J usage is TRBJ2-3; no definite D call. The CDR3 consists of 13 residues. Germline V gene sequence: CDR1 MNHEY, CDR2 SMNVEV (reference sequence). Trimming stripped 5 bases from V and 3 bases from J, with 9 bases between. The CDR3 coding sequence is TGTGCCAGCAGTCCCTCAGGTACAGATACGCAGTATTTT. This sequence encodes CASSPSGTDTQYF.

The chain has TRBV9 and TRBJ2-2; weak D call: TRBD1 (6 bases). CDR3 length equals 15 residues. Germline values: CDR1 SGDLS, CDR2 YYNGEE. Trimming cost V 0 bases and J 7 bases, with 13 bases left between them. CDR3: CASSVDWGQSGELFF. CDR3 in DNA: TGTGCCAGCAGCGTAGACTGGGGGCAGAGCGGGGAGCTGTTTTTT. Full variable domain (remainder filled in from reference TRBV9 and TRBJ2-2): DSGVTQTPKHLITATGQRVTLRCSPRSGDLSVYWYQQSLDQGLQFLIQYYNGEERAKGNILERFSAQQFPDLHSELNLSSLELGDSALYFCASSVDWGQSGELFFGEGSRLTVL.

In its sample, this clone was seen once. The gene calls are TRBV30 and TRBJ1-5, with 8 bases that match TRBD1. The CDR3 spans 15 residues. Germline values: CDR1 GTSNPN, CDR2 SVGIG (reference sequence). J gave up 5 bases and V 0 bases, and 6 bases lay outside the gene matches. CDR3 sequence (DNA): TGTGCCTGGAGTGTTGGACAGGGTGGGGATCAGCCCCAGCATTTT. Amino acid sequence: CAWSVGQGGDQPQHF. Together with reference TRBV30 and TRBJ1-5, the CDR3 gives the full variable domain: SQTIHQWPATLVQPVGSPLSLECTVEGTSNPNLYWYRQAAGRGLQLLFYSVGIGQISSEVPQNLSASRPQDRQFILSSKKLLLSDSGFYLCAWSVGQGGDQPQHFGDGTRLSIL.

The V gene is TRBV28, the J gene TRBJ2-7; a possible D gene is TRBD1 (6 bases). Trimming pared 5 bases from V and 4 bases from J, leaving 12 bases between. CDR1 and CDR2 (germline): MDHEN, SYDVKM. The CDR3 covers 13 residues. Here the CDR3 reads CASSRTAKYEQYF. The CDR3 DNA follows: TGTGCCAGCAGTCGGACAGCAAAGTACGAGCAGTACTTC.

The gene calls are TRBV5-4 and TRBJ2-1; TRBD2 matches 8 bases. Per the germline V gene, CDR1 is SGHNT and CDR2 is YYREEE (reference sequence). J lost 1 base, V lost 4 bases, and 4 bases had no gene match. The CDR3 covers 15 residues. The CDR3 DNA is TGTGCCAGCAGCCTCGGGGGGGATTCCTACAATGAGCAGTTCTTC. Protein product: CASSLGGDSYNEQFF.

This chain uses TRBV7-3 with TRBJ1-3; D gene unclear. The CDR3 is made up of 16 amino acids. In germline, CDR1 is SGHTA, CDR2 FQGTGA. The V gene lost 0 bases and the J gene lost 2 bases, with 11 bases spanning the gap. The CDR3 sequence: CASSLTPTQAGNTIYF. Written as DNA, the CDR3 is TGTGCCAGCAGCTTAACCCCCACGCAGGCTGGAAACACCATATATTTT.

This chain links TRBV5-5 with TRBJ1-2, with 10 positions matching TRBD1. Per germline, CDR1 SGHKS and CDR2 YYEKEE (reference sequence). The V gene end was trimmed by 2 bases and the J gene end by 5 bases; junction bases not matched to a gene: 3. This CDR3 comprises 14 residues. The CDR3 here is CASSFPGQGYGYTF. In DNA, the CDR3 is TGTGCCAGCAGCTTCCCGGGACAGGGGTATGGCTACACCTTC.

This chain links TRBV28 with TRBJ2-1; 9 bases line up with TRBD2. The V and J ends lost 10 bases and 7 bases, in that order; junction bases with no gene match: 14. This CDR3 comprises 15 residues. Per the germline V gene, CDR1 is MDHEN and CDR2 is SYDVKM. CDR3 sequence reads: CAIQGGSGSGNEQFF. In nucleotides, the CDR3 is TGTGCCATCCAAGGGGGTAGCGGGAGTGGGAATGAGCAGTTCTTC.

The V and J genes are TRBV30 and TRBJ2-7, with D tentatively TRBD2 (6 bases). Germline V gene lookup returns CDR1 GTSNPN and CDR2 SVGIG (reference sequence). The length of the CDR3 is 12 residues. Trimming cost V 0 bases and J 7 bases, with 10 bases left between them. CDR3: CAWSVGGQEQYF. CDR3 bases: TGTGCCTGGAGTGTCGGAGGGCAGGAGCAGTACTTC.

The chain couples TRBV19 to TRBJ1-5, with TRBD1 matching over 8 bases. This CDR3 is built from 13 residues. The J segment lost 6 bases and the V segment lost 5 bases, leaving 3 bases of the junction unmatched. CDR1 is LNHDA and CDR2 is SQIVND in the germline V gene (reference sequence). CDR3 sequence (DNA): TGTGCCAGTAGTGCGGACAGGGTTCAGCCCCAGCATTTT. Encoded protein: CASSADRVQPQHF.

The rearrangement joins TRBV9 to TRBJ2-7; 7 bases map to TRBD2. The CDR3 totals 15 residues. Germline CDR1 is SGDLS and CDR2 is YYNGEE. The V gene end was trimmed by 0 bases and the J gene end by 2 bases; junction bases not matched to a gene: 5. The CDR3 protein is CASSVGTRDAYEQYF. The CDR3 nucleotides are TGTGCCAGCAGCGTAGGGACTAGGGACGCCTACGAGCAGTACTTC.

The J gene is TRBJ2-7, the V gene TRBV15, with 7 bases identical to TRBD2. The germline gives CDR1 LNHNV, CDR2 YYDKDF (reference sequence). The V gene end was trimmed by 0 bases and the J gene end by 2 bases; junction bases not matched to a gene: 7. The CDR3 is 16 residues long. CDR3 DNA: TGTGCCACCAGCAGAGATCCGGCGGGACTAACCTACGAGCAGTACTTC. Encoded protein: CATSRDPAGLTYEQYF.